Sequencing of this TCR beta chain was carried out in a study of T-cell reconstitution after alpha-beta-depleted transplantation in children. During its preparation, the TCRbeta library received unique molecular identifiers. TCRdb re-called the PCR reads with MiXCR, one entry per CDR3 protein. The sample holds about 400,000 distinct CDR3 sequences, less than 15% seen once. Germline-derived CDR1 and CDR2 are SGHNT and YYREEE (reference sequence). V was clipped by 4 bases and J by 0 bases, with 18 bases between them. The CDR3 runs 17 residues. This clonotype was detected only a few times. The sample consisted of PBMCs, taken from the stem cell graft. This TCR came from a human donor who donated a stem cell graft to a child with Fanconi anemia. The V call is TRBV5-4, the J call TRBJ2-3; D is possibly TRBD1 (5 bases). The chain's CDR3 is CASSLLGAVDSTDTQYF. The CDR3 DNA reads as TGTGCCAGCAGCCTGCTTGGGGCAGTCGATAGCACAGATACGCAGTATTTT.